This TCR beta chain was recorded in a study of T cell responses to AZD1222 COVID-19 vaccine. Study in general: The analysis combined second doses at about 4 or about 12 weeks.

The V and J ends lost 4 bases and 4 bases respectively, with 8 bases between them. The length of the CDR3 is 12 residues. The V gene's germline CDR1 is SQVTM and CDR2 ANQGSEA. This clone was counted between two and nine times. Its antigen is currently unknown. Sequencing used immunoSEQ multiplex PCR; TCRdb keeps in-frame clones, though not all of them. Of some 160,000 clones listed, around 94% are singletons. General study points: Dominant at 160-218 and 743-854, vaccine-associated CD4 TCRs also spanned spike. Just 6 or 7 people given AZD1222 tested seropositive at baseline. Unmutated variant regions are reportedly targeted by nearly half of spike-specific TCRs.

This TCR was recovered from an adult in good health. The chain has TRBV29-1 and TRBJ1-5; unclear D gene. The sample was peripheral blood, taken on day 0 of AZD1222 vaccination. The CDR3 region is CSVVTGNQPQHF. CDR3 DNA: TGCAGCGTTGTAACGGGAAATCAGCCCCAGCATTTT.